Presented here are 21 T cell receptor beta chains from one specimen sequenced in a study of early T cells in non-severe SARS-CoV-2 infection. TCRdb called the 5' RACE reads again in MiXCR, with one record for every CDR3 protein. The table has about 77,000 distinct CDR3 sequences, 9% to 10% seen once; the top ten hold approximately 5%. The specimen was whole blood. These receptors came from an adult who was a healthcare worker with PCR-confirmed SARS-CoV-2 infection or an uninfected control (not recorded which).

The table lists this clonotype with many counts. This chain uses TRBV9 with TRBJ1-6; D gene uncertain. V lost 2 bases, J lost 5 bases, and 11 bases lay in between. The germline gives CDR1 SGDLS, CDR2 YYNGEE. This CDR3 region has 15 residues. CDR3: CASSVRGNDNSPLHF. The CDR3 region has the DNA TGTGCCAGCAGCGTTCGAGGAAATGATAATTCACCCCTCCACTTT.

CDR3 residues: CASSSSPGQGVVEQYF. The DNA of the CDR3 is TGTGCCAGCAGCTCCTCACCGGGACAGGGGGTGGTGGAGCAGTACTTC. The V call is TRBV7-6, the J call TRBJ2-7; 11 bases align to TRBD1. CDR3 size: 16 residues. Germline CDR1 and CDR2: SGHVS and FNYEAQ. Unmatched junction bases numbered 12, after V lost 4 bases and J lost 7 bases.

Only a few counts were recorded for this clonotype. This chain links TRBV28 with TRBJ2-7, with D perhaps matching TRBD2 (6 bases). CDR1 is MDHEN and CDR2 is SYDVKM in the germline V gene. This CDR3 contains 15 residues. The germline V and J ends were trimmed by 2 bases and 2 bases, with 13 bases remaining between them. The CDR3 here is CASSLPSVNPYEQYF. CDR3 in DNA: TGTGCCAGCAGTTTACCTAGCGTGAACCCCTACGAGCAGTACTTC.

This clonotype was seen many times. V and J are TRBV5-4 and TRBJ2-7, with a weak D call TRBD1 (6 bases). Germline V gives CDR1 SGHNT, CDR2 YYREEE (reference sequence). V lost 2 bases and J lost 7, with 13 bases in between. The CDR3 is 13 residues long. CDR3 coding DNA: TGTGCCAGCAGCTTTCCAGGGGAGCTTGAGCAGTACTTC. Its translation: CASSFPGELEQYF. Full variable domain (missing parts from reference TRBV5-4 and TRBJ2-7): ETGVTQSPTHLIKTRGQQVTLRCSSQSGHNTVSWYQQALGQGPQFIFQYYREEENGRGNFPPRFSGLQFPNYSSELNVNALELDDSALYLCASSFPGELEQYFGPGTRLTVT.

This clonotype was observed a handful of times. This chain joins TRBV29-1 and TRBJ1-1; D not resolved. Trimming stripped 7 bases from V and 4 bases from J, with 16 bases between. The CDR3 has 13 residues. Germline V CDR1 and CDR2: SQVTM, ANQGSEA. CDR3 amino acids: CSGDLRDPTEAFF. DNA for the CDR3: TGCAGCGGGGATCTGAGGGATCCCACTGAAGCTTTCTTT.

This clonotype was found many times. V and J are TRBV28 and TRBJ2-2; no reliable D call. The CDR3 is 14 residues long. Trimming removed 5 bases from V and 3 bases from J, with 10 bases in between. CDR1 is MDHEN and CDR2 is SYDVKM in the germline V gene. The CDR3 spells CASSPIDHTGELFF. The DNA of the CDR3 is TGTGCCAGCAGTCCCATAGATCACACCGGGGAGCTGTTTTTT.

This clonotype was seen at least ten times. Here the CDR3 omits its conserved ending phenylalanine or tryptophan, so a read error is the likely source. The limits of the CDR3 on the DNA are not certain, so only TCRdb's listed CDR3 is given. This sequence joins TRBV7-9 and TRBJ2-7; the listed D gene, TRBD2, was not tested against the DNA. Germline CDR1 reads SEHNR; CDR2 reads FQNEAQ (reference sequence). The CDR3 has 12 residues if both end residues are counted. CDR3: CASSAGLAGKEI.

This clonotype was detected a few times. The V call is TRBV6-6, the J call TRBJ1-4; D gene uncertain. Germline V CDR1 and CDR2: MNHNY, SVGAGI (reference sequence). The V end was cut by 2 bases, the J end by 8 bases, with 12 bases between. The CDR3 loop spans 14 amino acids. CDR3 bases: TGTGCCAGCAGTTACGATCAACTGGGAGAAAAACTGTTTTTT. Protein product: CASSYDQLGEKLFF.

This clonotype has only a few counts. V is TRBV10-3 and J is TRBJ2-3; tentatively, D is TRBD2 (5 bases). CDR3 size: 13 residues. CDR1 is ENHRY and CDR2 is SYGVKD in the germline V gene. With 8 bases removed from V and 1 base from J, the gap between germline ends came to 10 bases. CDR3 amino acids: CAISPGGTDTQYF. CDR3 bases: TGTGCCATCTCGCCCGGGGGCACAGATACGCAGTATTTT.

This clonotype has just a few counts. The chain recombines TRBV28 with TRBJ2-3, with TRBD2 as a possible D gene (6 bases). The CDR3 has 14 residues. Germline CDR1 is MDHEN and CDR2 is SYDVKM. Trimming cost V 4 bases and J 3 bases, with 11 bases left between them. The CDR3 region is CASSWAGRTDTQYF. CDR3 nucleotide sequence: TGTGCCAGCAGTTGGGCGGGAAGGACAGATACGCAGTATTTT.

This clonotype has a count of ten or more. This chain connects TRBV6-5 to TRBJ2-3; 10 bases match TRBD2. CDR3 length: 17 amino acids. The germline gives CDR1 MNHEY, CDR2 SVGAGI. V lost 2 bases, J lost 1 base, and 6 bases stayed unmatched. CDR3 loop: CASSYKGLAGGTDTQYF. The CDR3 coding sequence is TGTGCCAGCAGTTACAAGGGGCTAGCGGGAGGCACAGATACGCAGTATTTT.

The chain links TRBV12-3 or TRBV12-4 to TRBJ2-3; 12 positions match TRBD2. The CDR3 runs to 16 residues. V trimming: 1 base; J trimming: 2 bases; junction bases outside the gene matches: 1. The CDR3 spells CASSLGLAGVTDTQYF. The CDR3 bases are TGTGCCAGCAGTTTAGGACTAGCGGGAGTCACAGATACGCAGTATTTT.

This clonotype was seen at least ten times. V and J are TRBV28 and TRBJ2-4; D is ambiguous. CDR3 length: 15 amino acids. Deletions cut 5 bases from V and 1 base from J, with 12 bases between. The V gene's germline CDR1 is MDHEN and CDR2 SYDVKM. The CDR3 region has the DNA TGTGCCAGCAGTAGGGAACCCTCGGCCAAAAACATTCAGTACTTC. Amino acids: CASSREPSAKNIQYF.

The rearrangement joins TRBV20-1 to TRBJ2-7, with 8 bases identical to TRBD1. V gave up 3 bases and J gave up 3 bases; unmatched junction bases: 4. Looked up from germline, CDR1 is DFQATT and CDR2 is SNEGSKA (reference sequence). This CDR3 has 13 amino acids. The CDR3 protein is CSASPDRVYEQYF. DNA for the CDR3: TGCAGTGCTAGTCCGGACAGGGTCTACGAGCAGTACTTC.

This clonotype was counted a few times. This sequence joins TRBV3-1 and TRBJ1-6, with D hard to call. Per germline, CDR1 LGHDT and CDR2 YNNKEL (reference sequence). Between the trimmed V and J ends, which lost 3 bases and 9 bases, there was a span of 12 bases. The CDR3 is 14 amino acids. CDR3 sequence reads: CASSHAVTSSPLHF. The DNA for the CDR3 is TGTGCCAGCAGCCATGCGGTTACCAGTTCACCCCTCCACTTT.

This clonotype appeared a few times. The CDR3 region has the DNA TGTGCCAGCTCCCCGCATCTAGCGGGAAGTGGGGCCAACGTCCTGACTTTC. Its translation is CASSPHLAGSGANVLTF. The gene calls are TRBV9 and TRBJ2-6, with 9 bases lining up with TRBD2. The germline CDR1 and CDR2 sequences are SGDLS and YYNGEE. The CDR3 consists of 17 residues. V was clipped by 7 bases and J by 3 bases; unmatched bases: 11. The whole variable domain, filled in from reference TRBV9 and TRBJ2-6, reads DSGVTQTPKHLITATGQRVTLRCSPRSGDLSVYWYQQSLDQGLQFLIQYYNGEERAKGNILERFSAQQFPDLHSELNLSSLELGDSALYFCASSPHLAGSGANVLTFGAGSRLTVL.

This clonotype was observed a handful of times. J is TRBJ2-7 and V is TRBV6-6; D remains ambiguous. V was pared by 5 bases and J by 2 bases, with 7 bases between. Germline-derived CDR1 and CDR2 are MNHNY and SVGAGI (reference sequence). The CDR3 has 12 amino acids. The CDR3 loop reads CASSPNPYEQYF. The CDR3 region has the DNA TGTGCCAGCAGTCCAAATCCCTACGAGCAGTACTTC.

The gene calls are TRBV7-2 and TRBJ2-2; 11 nucleotides line up with TRBD2. This CDR3 region has 19 residues. Trimming at V came to 5 bases and at J to 6 bases, leaving 17 bases not matched to a gene. Germline assignment: CDR1 SGHTA and CDR2 FQGNSA. DNA for the CDR3: TGTGCCAGCAGCCCATCTAGCGGGAGGCAAATAATGGTTCCCGGGGAGCTGTTTTTT. Residues: CASSPSSGRQIMVPGELFF.

At least ten counts were recorded for this clonotype. The gene calls are TRBV6-1 and TRBJ2-5, with D maybe TRBD1 (5 bases). The CDR3 runs 14 residues. Germline V gene lookup returns CDR1 MNHNS and CDR2 SASEGT. V lost 0 bases and J 4 bases, leaving 9 bases between the germline ends. The CDR3 nucleotides read TGTGCCAGCAGTGAAGCGCGGACATCAGAGACCCAGTACTTC. The encoded protein is CASSEARTSETQYF.

The sample holds many counts of this clonotype. The chain carries TRBV14 and TRBJ1-5; unclear D gene. The CDR3 extends over 13 amino acids. The germline V and J ends were trimmed by 3 bases and 1 base, with 4 bases remaining between them. Per the germline V gene, CDR1 is SGHDN and CDR2 is FVKESK. CDR3 coding DNA: TGTGCCAGCAGCCATCGCAGCAATCAGCCCCAGCATTTT. Protein: CASSHRSNQPQHF.

This clonotype appeared many times. V usage is TRBV28 and J usage is TRBJ2-3; D possibly matches TRBD1 or TRBD2 (5 bases each). Germline V gene lookup returns CDR1 MDHEN and CDR2 SYDVKM. V was trimmed by 6 bases and J by 6 bases, leaving 19 bases between them. This CDR3 spans 15 amino acids. The CDR3 region is CASSMGDTGRDTQYF. The DNA for the CDR3 is TGTGCCAGCAGCATGGGTGACACGGGGCGGGATACGCAGTATTTT.